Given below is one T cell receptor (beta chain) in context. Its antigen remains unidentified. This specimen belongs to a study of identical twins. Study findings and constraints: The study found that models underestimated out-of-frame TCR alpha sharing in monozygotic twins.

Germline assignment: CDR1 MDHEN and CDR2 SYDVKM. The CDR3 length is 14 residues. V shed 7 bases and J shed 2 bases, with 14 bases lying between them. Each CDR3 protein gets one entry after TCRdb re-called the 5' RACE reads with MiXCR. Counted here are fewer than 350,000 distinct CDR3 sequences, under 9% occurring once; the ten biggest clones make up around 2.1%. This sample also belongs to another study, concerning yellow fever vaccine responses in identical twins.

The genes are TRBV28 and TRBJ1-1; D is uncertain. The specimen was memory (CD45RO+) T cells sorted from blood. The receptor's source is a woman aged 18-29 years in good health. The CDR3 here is CASTFVWGNTEAFF. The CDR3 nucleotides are TGTGCCAGCACCTTTGTATGGGGTAACACTGAAGCTTTCTTT.